Following are 31 T cell receptor beta chains from one sample sequenced in a study of blood T cell repertoires in COVID-19. Data came from immunoSEQ multiplex PCR; TCRdb stores just in-frame clones and leaves some out. The data contain approximately 210,000 clones, more than 70% of them singletons. Sample: peripheral blood. The receptors were gathered from a man aged 45-65 years with active or convalescent COVID-19.

This chain connects TRBV5-1 to TRBJ2-1; 13 bases match TRBD2. Germline V gene data show CDR1 as SGHRS and CDR2 as YFSETQ. Unmatched junction bases numbered 5, after V lost 4 bases and J lost 7 bases. The CDR3 runs to 15 residues. Written as DNA, the CDR3 is TGCGCCAGCAGCCCGACTAGCGGGGGGACTAATGAGCAGTTCTTC. Its translation: CASSPTSGGTNEQFF. Complete variable domain (other parts from reference TRBV5-1 and TRBJ2-1): KAGVTQTPRYLIKTRGQQVTLSCSPISGHRSVSWYQQTPGQGLQFLFEYFSETQRNKGNFPGRFSGRQFSNSRSEMNVSTLELGDSALYLCASSPTSGGTNEQFFGPGTRLTVL.

The genes are TRBV5-5 and TRBJ2-7; a weak D match, TRBD1 (6 bases). CDR3 length equals 14 residues. Trimming took 3 bases from V and 2 from J, leaving 12 bases between them. CDR1 is SGHKS and CDR2 is YYEKEE in the germline V gene (reference sequence). DNA for the CDR3: TGTGCCAGCAGCTGGGGACATTTCGCCTACGAGCAGTACTTC. It encodes CASSWGHFAYEQYF.

This clone was recorded many times. This sequence joins TRBV6-5 and TRBJ1-2; TRBD1 might be the D (5 bases). V lost 0 bases to trimming and J lost 8 bases, with 19 bases between them. This CDR3 contains 16 residues. CDR1 is MNHEY, CDR2 SVGAGI, per germline. CDR3 sequence reads: CASSYSIGRAIGGYTF. The CDR3 DNA reads as TGTGCCAGCAGTTACTCCATAGGCAGGGCGATCGGGGGCTACACCTTC.

This rearrangement joins TRBV7-3 to TRBJ2-3; 10 nucleotides agree with TRBD2. Germline V gives CDR1 SGHTA, CDR2 FQGTGA. With 3 bases clipped from V and 5 bases from J, the junction kept 5 bases outside the gene matches. CDR3 length: 15 amino acids. CDR3 nucleotides: TGTGCCAGCAGCTTTTCTAGCGGGAGTGTAGATACGCAGTATTTT. This translates into CASSFSSGSVDTQYF.

This clone is a singleton in its sample. The V and J genes are TRBV24-1 and TRBJ1-5; D may be TRBD1 (5 bases). From germline, CDR1 is KGHDR and CDR2 SFDVKD. The CDR3 runs to 14 residues. Trimming cost V 7 bases and J 4 bases, with 13 bases left between them. CDR3: CATSRPGSNQPQHF. CDR3 DNA: TGTGCCACCAGCCGACCAGGGTCGAATCAGCCCCAGCATTTT.

V is TRBV3-1 (or the pseudogene TRBV3-2) and J is TRBJ1-1; D is ambiguous. V was clipped by 0 bases and J by 7 bases, with 12 bases between them. Per germline, CDR1 LGHDT and CDR2 YNNKEL (reference sequence). This CDR3 is 14 amino acids long. The CDR3 DNA follows: TGTGCCAGCAGCCAAGATCGTGTTAGTCTTGAAGCTTTCTTT. Protein product: CASSQDRVSLEAFF.

The chain has TRBV15 and TRBJ2-2, with D maybe TRBD2 (6 bases). CDR1 and CDR2 (germline): LNHNV, YYDKDF (reference sequence). CDR3 size: 17 residues. Trimming shortened V by 0 bases and J by 0 bases, and 11 bases separated the two germline ends. The CDR3 reads CATSRDRGLPNTGELFF. The DNA for the CDR3 is TGTGCCACCAGCAGAGATCGGGGACTCCCGAACACCGGGGAGCTGTTTTTT.

This clone was seen ten or more times. The CDR3: CASTPHGDQETQYF. Written as DNA, the CDR3 is TGCGCCAGCACCCCACACGGGGACCAAGAGACCCAGTACTTC. The V and J genes are TRBV5-1 and TRBJ2-5; D possibly corresponds to TRBD2 (5 bases). CDR1 is SGHRS and CDR2 is YFSETQ in the germline V gene. The CDR3 is made up of 14 amino acids. Trimming pared 6 bases from V and 0 bases from J, leaving 12 bases between.

The chain employs TRBV5-1 and TRBJ1-6; D possibly corresponds to TRBD1 (5 bases). The CDR3 is made up of 16 amino acids. CDR1 and CDR2 from the germline V gene are SGHRS and YFSETQ. V was pared by 5 bases and J by 6 bases, with 18 bases between. The CDR3 DNA follows: TGCGCCAGCAGTTGGGAGGGGTCCTCTGTTAATTCACCCCTCCACTTT. Translating gives CASSWEGSSVNSPLHF.

This chain joins TRBV19 and TRBJ2-7; a weak D match, TRBD2 (5 bases). V shed 5 bases and J shed 2 bases, with 10 bases lying between them. Germline CDR1 LNHDA, CDR2 SQIVND (reference sequence). The CDR3 is 13 amino acids. The CDR3, as DNA: TGTGCCAGTAGTGTTAGCGAGGCCTACGAGCAGTACTTC. Protein: CASSVSEAYEQYF.

The chain employs TRBV7-9 and TRBJ1-1, with 7 nucleotides matching TRBD1. From germline, CDR1 is SEHNR and CDR2 FQNEAQ (reference sequence). J lost 4 bases, V lost 5 bases, and 7 bases had no gene match. The CDR3 totals 14 residues. This CDR3 is CASSNRGAGTEAFF. The DNA of the CDR3 is TGTGCCAGCAGCAACAGGGGAGCGGGCACTGAAGCTTTCTTT.

The V gene is TRBV6-2 or TRBV6-3, the J gene TRBJ2-7; 7 nucleotides line up with TRBD2. CDR3 length: 17 residues. Trimming at V came to 2 bases and at J to 4 bases, leaving 14 bases not matched to a gene. Per the germline V gene, CDR1 is MNHEY and CDR2 is SVGEGT. The CDR3 DNA sequence: TGTGCCAGCAGTTACCCGAGCCCGGCGGGGGTTTCGTACGAGCAGTACTTC. It codes for CASSYPSPAGVSYEQYF.

The rearrangement links TRBV6-5 to TRBJ1-1; unclear D gene. V shed 10 bases and J shed 1 base, with 7 bases lying between them. The CDR3 spans 11 residues. The germline V gene encodes CDR1 MNHEY and CDR2 SVGAGI. The CDR3 coding sequence is TGTGCCATCGGGGAGAACACTGAAGCTTTCTTT. Translating gives CAIGENTEAFF.

The gene calls are TRBV27 and TRBJ1-2, with 7 bases matching TRBD1. The trim removed 6 bases at V and 2 bases at J, leaving 3 bases unmatched. Germline values: CDR1 MNHEY, CDR2 SMNVEV (reference sequence). CDR3 size: 13 residues. The CDR3 DNA is TGTGCCAGCAGAAGGGACAGAAACTATGGCTACACCTTC. Translation gives CASRRDRNYGYTF.

The chain carries TRBV6-2 or TRBV6-3 and TRBJ1-2; 8 positions match TRBD1. The germline CDR1 and CDR2 sequences are MNHEY and SVGEGT. This CDR3 has 14 residues. With 4 bases clipped from V and 1 base from J, the junction kept 2 bases outside the gene matches. This chain's CDR3 is CASSSTGGNYGYTF. The CDR3 bases are TGTGCCAGCAGTTCAACAGGGGGTAACTATGGCTACACCTTC.

This clone is a singleton in its sample. CDR3 residues: CASSLAMIAGVQETQYF. The DNA for the CDR3 is TGCGCCAGCAGCTTGGCTATGATAGCGGGAGTGCAAGAGACCCAGTACTTC. V is TRBV5-1 and J is TRBJ2-5; 9 bases align to TRBD2. V shed 0 bases and J 2 bases; nucleotides not matched to a gene: 8. Germline V CDR1 and CDR2: SGHRS, YFSETQ. This CDR3 contains 17 residues.

In the case of this clone: Other DNA sequences in this specimen translate into the identical CDR3. The chain has TRBV5-1 and TRBJ1-1, with D unclear. Per germline, CDR1 SGHRS and CDR2 YFSETQ. V was clipped by 2 bases and J by 0 bases, with 5 bases between them. There are 13 residues in the CDR3. CDR3: CASSLSMNTEAFF. The CDR3 DNA reads as TGCGCCAGCAGCTTATCTATGAACACTGAAGCTTTCTTT. Together with reference TRBV5-1 and TRBJ1-1, the CDR3 gives the full variable domain: KAGVTQTPRYLIKTRGQQVTLSCSPISGHRSVSWYQQTPGQGLQFLFEYFSETQRNKGNFPGRFSGRQFSNSRSEMNVSTLELGDSALYLCASSLSMNTEAFFGQGTRLTVV.

V usage is TRBV11-2 and J usage is TRBJ1-1, with D possibly being TRBD1 (5 bases). The ends were cut back, 1 base at V and 6 bases at J, with 9 bases in the middle. CDR3 length: 13 amino acids. CDR1 and CDR2 from the germline V gene are SGHAT and FQNNGV. The CDR3 loop reads CASSLGTTAEAFF. The DNA for the CDR3 is TGTGCCAGCAGCTTAGGGACGACAGCTGAAGCTTTCTTT.

The chain has TRBV6-5 and TRBJ1-1, with D perhaps TRBD1 (5 bases). Trimming removed 10 bases at V and 6 bases at J, with 12 bases between. This CDR3 comprises 11 residues. Germline CDR1 reads MNHEY; CDR2 reads SVGAGI. The CDR3: CATGRGSEAFF. CDR3 nucleotides: TGTGCCACCGGTAGGGGCTCTGAAGCTTTCTTT.

The V call is TRBV28, the J call TRBJ2-7, with D possibly TRBD1 on 7 matching bases. Germline values: CDR1 MDHEN, CDR2 SYDVKM. The CDR3 runs to 15 residues. Trimming cost V 7 bases and J 2 bases, with 18 bases left between them. Here the CDR3 DNA reads TGTGCCAGCACCCAGGGGGGCAGGGTTCCCTACGAGCAGTACTTC. Its protein product is CASTQGGRVPYEQYF.

The CDR3 loop reads CASSFGGRYNSPLHF. The CDR3 DNA reads as TGTGCCAGCAGCTTTGGCGGGCGGTATAATTCACCCCTCCACTTT. The genes are TRBV7-6 and TRBJ1-6; D is unresolved. V was shortened by 3 bases and J by 4 bases, with 10 bases between the two germline ends. From germline, CDR1 is SGHVS and CDR2 FNYEAQ. The CDR3 loop spans 15 amino acids.

The table lists this clone with a few counts. V gene TRBV28 combines with J gene TRBJ1-2; D not certain. Germline loops: CDR1 MDHEN, CDR2 SYDVKM. The CDR3 consists of 13 residues. Trimming took 6 bases from V and 0 from J, leaving 8 bases between them. The CDR3 is CASRAGTNYGYTF. As DNA, the CDR3 is TGTGCCAGCAGAGCCGGGACTAACTATGGCTACACCTTC.

V gene TRBV19 combines with J gene TRBJ2-1; 7 nucleotides match TRBD2. The CDR3 covers 16 residues. Germline V lookup: CDR1 LNHDA, CDR2 SQIVND (reference sequence). With 0 bases clipped from V and 4 bases from J, the junction kept 6 bases outside the gene matches. CDR3 in DNA: TGTGCCAGTAGTATAGATGTGCGGGGGAGTTACAATGAGCAGTTCTTC. Its translation: CASSIDVRGSYNEQFF.

This clone was detected only a few times. The rearrangement joins TRBV27 to TRBJ2-1; 9 bases agree with TRBD2. Germline V gene lookup returns CDR1 MNHEY and CDR2 SMNVEV (reference sequence). The CDR3 consists of 15 residues. Germline trimming cut 7 bases from V and 10 bases from J; bases unmatched to any gene: 14. The CDR3 DNA sequence: TGTGCCAGCACCCCCGTAGCGGGGGCCGGGGTAGAGCAGTTCTTC. Translated, it gives CASTPVAGAGVEQFF.

The chain is built from TRBV11-2 and TRBJ2-3; 9 positions match TRBD2. V was pared by 1 base and J by 6 bases, with 5 bases of the junction left unmatched. This CDR3 has 15 amino acids. Germline V CDR1 and CDR2: SGHAT, FQNNGV. The CDR3 protein is CASSLGAGGQDTQYF. As DNA, the CDR3 is TGTGCCAGCAGCTTAGGGGCGGGAGGGCAGGATACGCAGTATTTT. Full variable domain (rest looked up from reference TRBV11-2 and TRBJ2-3): EAGVAQSPRYKIIEKRQSVAFWCNPISGHATLYWYQQILGQGPKLLIQFQNNGVVDDSQLPKDRFSAERLKGVDSTLKIQPAKLEDSAVYLCASSLGAGGQDTQYFGPGTRLTVL.

This rearrangement joins TRBV19 to TRBJ1-5; perhaps TRBD1 as D (5 bases). Trimming left V 2 bases short and J 10 bases short, with 9 bases between. CDR1 LNHDA and CDR2 SQIVND come from the germline V gene (reference sequence). This CDR3 is built from 12 residues. The CDR3 protein is CASSIRGNPQHF. As DNA, the CDR3 is TGTGCCAGTAGTATAAGGGGTAACCCCCAGCATTTT.

This clone was observed a few times. The V gene is TRBV4-1, the J gene TRBJ2-5; weak D call: TRBD1 (6 bases). There are 16 residues in the CDR3. Germline lookup yields CDR1 MGHRA and CDR2 YSYEKL. V shed 5 bases and J shed 5 bases, with 21 bases lying between them. The CDR3 coding sequence is TGCGCCAGCAGCTCCAACATAGGGGGAGAGGGGGAGACCCAGTACTTC. It codes for CASSSNIGGEGETQYF.

The V call is TRBV7-8, the J call TRBJ2-7; D gene ambiguous. Germline V CDR1 and CDR2: SGHVS, FQNEAQ. This CDR3 region has 12 residues. Trimming stripped 4 bases from V and 9 bases from J, with 13 bases between. The CDR3: CASSSGVPGQYF. The CDR3 bases are TGTGCCAGCAGCTCTGGAGTTCCCGGGCAGTACTTC.

This clone has only one observation. For the CDR3, the DNA is TGTGCCAGCAGCTTAGCCTCTTCGGGACTAGGGAGCTCCTACGAGCAGTACTTC. This codes for CASSLASSGLGSSYEQYF. The rearrangement uses TRBV7-2 and TRBJ2-7, with 8 bases matching TRBD2. Trimming cost V 0 bases and J 0 bases; bases outside gene matches: 10. The germline CDR1 and CDR2 sequences are SGHTA and FQGNSA. The CDR3 is 18 residues long. Using reference TRBV7-2 and TRBJ2-7 for the parts outside the CDR3, the full variable domain is GAGVSQSPSNKVTEKGKDVELRCDPISGHTALYWYRQSLGQGLEFLIYFQGNSAPDKSGLPSDRFSAERTGGSVSTLTIQRTQQEDSAVYLCASSLASSGLGSSYEQYFGPGTRLTVT.

Here the CDR3 DNA reads TGTGCCAGCAGCTCAGGACAGGGACCAGATACGCAGTATTTT. It encodes CASSSGQGPDTQYF. The chain is built from TRBV11-2 and TRBJ2-3, with 8 bases fitting TRBD1. The CDR3 loop spans 14 amino acids. V shed 4 bases and J 4 bases; nucleotides not matched to a gene: 4. From germline, CDR1 is SGHAT and CDR2 FQNNGV.

This chain connects TRBV5-6 to TRBJ2-2, with D maybe TRBD2 (5 bases). The germline CDR1 and CDR2 sequences are SGHDT and YYEEEE. The V and J ends lost 0 bases and 1 base respectively, with 10 bases between them. CDR3 size: 16 residues. The CDR3 reads CASSLAPGKNTGELFF. CDR3 nucleotide sequence: TGTGCCAGCAGCTTGGCACCCGGGAAGAACACCGGGGAGCTGTTTTTT.